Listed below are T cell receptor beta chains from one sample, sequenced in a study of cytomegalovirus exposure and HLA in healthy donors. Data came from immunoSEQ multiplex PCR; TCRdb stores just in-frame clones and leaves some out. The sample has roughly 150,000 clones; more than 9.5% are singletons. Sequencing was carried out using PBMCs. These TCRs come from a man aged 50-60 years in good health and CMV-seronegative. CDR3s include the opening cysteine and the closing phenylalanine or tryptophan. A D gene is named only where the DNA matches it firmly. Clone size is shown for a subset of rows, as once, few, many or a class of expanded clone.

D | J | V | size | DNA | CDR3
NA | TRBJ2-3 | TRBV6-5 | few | TGTGCCGGCGGGCGTGGAGATACGCAGTATTTT | CAGGRGDTQYF
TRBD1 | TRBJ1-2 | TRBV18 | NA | TGTGCCAGCTCAGACGATGTAGGGACAGGGGGCTTCTATGGCTACACCTTC | CASSDDVGTGGFYGYTF
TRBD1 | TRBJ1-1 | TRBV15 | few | TGTGCCACCAGCAGAGTTTCGACAGGGGTCGAAGCTTTCTTT | CATSRVSTGVEAFF
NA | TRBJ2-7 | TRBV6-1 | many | TGTGCCAGCAGGACCGACAGCTCCTACGAGCAGTACTTC | CASRTDSSYEQYF
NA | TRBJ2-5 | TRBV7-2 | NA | TGTGCCAGCAGCTTACAATTCGGGAGAGGAGAGACCCAGTACTTC | CASSLQFGRGETQYF
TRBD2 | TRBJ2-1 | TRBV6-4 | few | TGTGCCAGCAGTGATTCGGGGGGGGCCGTAAATGAGCAGTTCTTC | CASSDSGGAVNEQFF
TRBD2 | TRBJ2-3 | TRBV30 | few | TGTGCCTGCCGACTAGCGGGAGGGGTAGATACGCAGTATTTT | CACRLAGGVDTQYF
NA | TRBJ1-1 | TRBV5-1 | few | TGCGCCAGCGTCGGGGACACTGAAGCTTTCTTT | CASVGDTEAFF
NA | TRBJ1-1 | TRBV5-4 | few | TGTGCCAGCAGCTTGGCTGGGGAGATGAACACTGAAGCTTTCTTT | CASSLAGEMNTEAFF
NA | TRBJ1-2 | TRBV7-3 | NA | TGTGCCAGCAGTCTCTTGAGGGCTAACTATGGCTACACCTTC | CASSLLRANYGYTF
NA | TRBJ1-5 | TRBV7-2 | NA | TGTGCCAGCAGCCTCAACCAAGGGGGTTCCAATCAGCCCCAGCATTTT | CASSLNQGGSNQPQHF
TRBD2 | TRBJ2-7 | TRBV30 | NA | TGTGCCTGGAGAGGGACTAGCCTCCCCTTAAGCTACGAGCAGTACTTC | CAWRGTSLPLSYEQYF
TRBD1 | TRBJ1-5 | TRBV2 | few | TGTGCCAGCAGTGGGACAGGGGGGGGCTGGCCCCAGCATTTT | CASSGTGGGWPQHF
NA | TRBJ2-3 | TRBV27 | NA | TGTGCCAGCAGTCGGCCGACAGTCACAGATACGCAGTATTTT | CASSRPTVTDTQYF
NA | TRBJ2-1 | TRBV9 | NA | TGTGCCAGCAGCTCCGCTCCCCGGGGTTATGGGGACAATGAGCAGTTCTTC | CASSSAPRGYGDNEQFF
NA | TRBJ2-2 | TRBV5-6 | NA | TGTGCCAGCAGCACCAGGGGTAGAGACACCGGGGAGCTGTTTTTT | CASSTRGRDTGELFF
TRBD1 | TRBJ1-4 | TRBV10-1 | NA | TGCGCCAGCAGCGAGGAGACAGGGTTTAAAACTAATGAAAAACTGTTTTTT | CASSEETGFKTNEKLFF
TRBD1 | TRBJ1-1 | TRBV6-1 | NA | TGTGCCAGCAGTTTGGGACAGGTGAACACTGAAGCTTTCTTT | CASSLGQVNTEAFF
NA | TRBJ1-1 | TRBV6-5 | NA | TGTGCCAGCAGTCCACGCGGGGACACTGAAGCTTTCTTT | CASSPRGDTEAFF
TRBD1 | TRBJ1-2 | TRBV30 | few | TGTGCCTGGAGTAGTGACAGGGATCATGGCTACACCTTC | CAWSSDRDHGYTF
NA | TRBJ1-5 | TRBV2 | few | TGTGCCAGCAGTGAATACAGGGATGGCAATCAGCCCCAGCATTTT | CASSEYRDGNQPQHF
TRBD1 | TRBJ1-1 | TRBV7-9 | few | TGTGCCAGCAGCTCACAGGGGGCGGACACTGAAGCTTTCTTT | CASSSQGADTEAFF
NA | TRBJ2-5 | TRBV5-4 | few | TGTGCCAGCAGCTTGTCTGCGGGAAGTATTGAGACCCAGTACTTC | CASSLSAGSIETQYF
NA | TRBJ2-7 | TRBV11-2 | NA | TGTGCCAGCAGCGTAAACTCCTACGAGCAGTACTTC | CASSVNSYEQYF